The rows below give T cell receptor beta chains drawn from one sample of a study of blood T cell repertoires in COVID-19. Clones were read by immunoSEQ multiplex PCR, and TCRdb kept only the in-frame ones, dropping some. The table includes around 300,000 clones, roughly 89% detected once. Sequencing used PBMCs or T cells enriched from blood (not recorded which). These receptors were taken from an older woman who had recovered from COVID-19. Both conserved end residues are trimmed from each CDR3.

v_call: TRBV13; cdr3_aa: ASSQRWDKTYEQY
v_call: TRBV7-9; cdr3_aa: ASSPGQGLSEKLF
v_call: TRBV19; cdr3_aa: ACGGTGELF
v_call: TRBV28; cdr3_aa: ATTLDRPYGYT
v_call: TRBV6-2/TRBV6-3; cdr3_aa: ASSYPSGGGGYT
v_call: TRBV6-1; cdr3_aa: ASSGDKGQDLYEQY
v_call: TRBV3-1/TRBV3-2; cdr3_aa: ASSQGQSIYEQY
v_call: TRBV21-1; cdr3_aa: ASTIRDIAKNIQY
v_call: TRBV7-8; cdr3_aa: ASSHGGANMRTNEKLF
v_call: TRBV11-2; cdr3_aa: ASSLLGTSSEGEQY
v_call: TRBV30; cdr3_aa: ASLGGRDGYT
v_call: TRBV29-1; cdr3_aa: SVSQGPYEQY
v_call: TRBV6-5; cdr3_aa: AILRGARDDYGYT
v_call: TRBV27; cdr3_aa: ASSPLSPREYYGYT
v_call: TRBV9; cdr3_aa: ASSVTPGTSGREGNEQF
v_call: TRBV10-1; cdr3_aa: ASSMASGLTGELF
v_call: TRBV9; cdr3_aa: ASSTRAGQGVETQY
v_call: TRBV27; cdr3_aa: ASSSGQANYGYT
v_call: TRBV5-1; cdr3_aa: ASSLGTANEKLF
v_call: TRBV2; cdr3_aa: ASSEWGQGGISEKLF
v_call: TRBV18; cdr3_aa: ASSRTETSTGELF
v_call: TRBV7-9; cdr3_aa: ASSFGTGELF
v_call: TRBV5-5; cdr3_aa: ASSLGSSGNTIY
v_call: TRBV24-1; cdr3_aa: ATSDPGLAGTDTQY
v_call: TRBV2; cdr3_aa: ASSLTATNEKLF
v_call: TRBV28; cdr3_aa: ASSSGQRNYGYT
v_call: TRBV7-9; cdr3_aa: ASTPRGTTGNTIY
v_call: TRBV7-3; cdr3_aa: ASSLSGADNEQF
v_call: TRBV5-1; cdr3_aa: ASREDSSGANVLT
v_call: TRBV12-3/TRBV12-4; cdr3_aa: ASSGGGFQPQH
v_call: TRBV27; cdr3_aa: ASSPTSALEQF
v_call: TRBV30; cdr3_aa: AGDRASHTEAF
v_call: TRBV10-1; cdr3_aa: ASSAGDSNNEQF
v_call: TRBV2; cdr3_aa: ASSAQGALYEQY
v_call: TRBV10-3; cdr3_aa: AIQAGGTLTPPEGSSANTGELF
v_call: TRBV9; cdr3_aa: ASSRQGGENTEAF
v_call: TRBV21-1; cdr3_aa: ASSKVGFRSYGYT
v_call: TRBV27; cdr3_aa: ASSWTGGNYGYT
v_call: TRBV7-2; cdr3_aa: ASSWGAVNEKLF
v_call: TRBV10-3; cdr3_aa: AISVTLSNTEAF
v_call: TRBV24-1; cdr3_aa: ATSDWDRAYNEQF
v_call: TRBV3-1/TRBV3-2; cdr3_aa: ASSISGVTSTDTQY
v_call: TRBV10-3; cdr3_aa: AIRGTVDQPQH
v_call: TRBV4-2; cdr3_aa: ASRTGGRGVTEAF
v_call: TRBV28; cdr3_aa: ASRPTGGLNGYT
v_call: TRBV5-1; cdr3_aa: ASSFFGGDGELF
v_call: TRBV2; cdr3_aa: ASSDREGTEAF
v_call: TRBV5-1; cdr3_aa: ASSLGGMTTNEKLF
v_call: TRBV27; cdr3_aa: ASSFDRGPYEQY
v_call: TRBV6-5; cdr3_aa: ASRTGWGNQPQH
v_call: TRBV5-1; cdr3_aa: ASRRGQATDTQY
v_call: TRBV7-3; cdr3_aa: ASSTTGLAAPGANVLT
v_call: TRBV6-5; cdr3_aa: ASSRSSNIDNEQF
v_call: TRBV11-3; cdr3_aa: ASSDMTSGPRGTQY
v_call: TRBV6-6; cdr3_aa: ASSAGKGARTGELF
v_call: TRBV2; cdr3_aa: ASSDRGGGNTIY
v_call: TRBV7-2; cdr3_aa: ASSSTSGSPDTQY